Shown below are 22 T cell receptor beta chains from a single sample sequenced in a study of blood T cell repertoires in COVID-19. The assay was immunoSEQ multiplex PCR, and TCRdb's table has in-frame clones only and misses some. The sample records 150,000 to 250,000 clones, roughly 82% being singletons. The sequenced sample consisted of PBMCs or T cells enriched from blood (not recorded which). The receptors were gathered from a man aged 35-49 years who had recovered from COVID-19.

This clone appeared a single time. V gene TRBV5-1 combines with J gene TRBJ1-1, with D perhaps TRBD1 (5 bases). Germline V gene lookup returns CDR1 SGHRS and CDR2 YFSETQ. The CDR3 extends over 16 amino acids. Trimming took 0 bases from V and 0 from J, leaving 12 bases between them. CDR3 sequence (DNA): TGCGCCAGCAGCTTGGTGGCCTTGACAGTGAACACTGAAGCTTTCTTT. This sequence encodes CASSLVALTVNTEAFF.

The V gene is TRBV30, the J gene TRBJ2-3; TRBD1 matches at 8 bases. The CDR3 has 13 amino acids. Germline V gene lookup returns CDR1 GTSNPN and CDR2 SVGIG (reference sequence). Trimming cost V 5 bases and J 1 base; bases outside gene matches: 2. The chain's CDR3 is CAWQTGGTDTQYF. CDR3 bases: TGTGCCTGGCAGACAGGGGGCACAGATACGCAGTATTTT.

The rearrangement links TRBV10-1 to TRBJ2-7; D not resolved. Trimming removed 3 bases at V and 1 base at J, with 7 bases between. The CDR3 extends over 13 amino acids. Germline V gene data show CDR1 as WNHNN and CDR2 as SYGVQD (reference sequence). The CDR3 DNA sequence: TGCGCCAGCAGTGACTACGAGTCCTACGAGCAGTACTTC. Its translation is CASSDYESYEQYF.

The rearrangement joins TRBV9 to TRBJ1-1; 9 nucleotides align to TRBD1. Germline values: CDR1 SGDLS, CDR2 YYNGEE. V lost 3 bases and J lost 11; bases outside the gene matches: 14. The CDR3 sequence is 15 residues long. CDR3 sequence (DNA): TGTGCCAGCAGCGAAGGGACAGGGAGGTTAGGAGACGCTTTCTTT. Protein sequence: CASSEGTGRLGDAFF.

J is TRBJ1-2 and V is TRBV4-1; no clear D. V gave up 1 base and J gave up 8 bases, with 14 bases separating them. Germline lookup yields CDR1 MGHRA and CDR2 YSYEKL. The CDR3 is 14 amino acids. The CDR3 sequence is CASSQGLGMGGYTF. As DNA, the CDR3 is TGCGCCAGCAGCCAAGGACTCGGGATGGGAGGCTACACCTTC.

The V and J genes are TRBV4-3 and TRBJ2-2; TRBD2 agrees at 11 bases. CDR1 LGHNA and CDR2 YSLEER come from the germline V gene. V shed 4 bases, J shed 4 bases, and the junction held 14 bases outside the gene matches. The length of the CDR3 is 19 residues. The chain's CDR3 is CASSRRGSLAGGGTGELFF. The DNA of the CDR3 is TGCGCCAGCAGCCGAAGAGGAAGTCTAGCGGGAGGAGGCACCGGGGAGCTGTTTTTT.

The V gene is TRBV7-2, the J gene TRBJ2-5; 10 bases fit TRBD2. Germline-derived CDR1 and CDR2 are SGHTA and FQGNSA. After removal of 5 bases from V and 3 bases from J, the junction contained 6 bases not matched to a gene. CDR3 size: 15 residues. CDR3 coding DNA: TGTGCCAGCAGCACTGGACTAGCGGCCAAAGAGACCCAGTACTTC. Amino acids: CASSTGLAAKETQYF.

V and J are TRBV18 and TRBJ2-1; 11 bases fit TRBD2. This CDR3 is built from 18 residues. Germline-derived CDR1 and CDR2 are KGHSH and LQKENI. Losses at the gene ends were 8 bases for V and 0 bases for J; bases not matched to a gene: 12. CDR3 nucleotides: TGTGCCAGCCCAGTTAGCGGGAGGGCCTCCAGCTCCTACAATGAGCAGTTCTTC. Translating gives CASPVSGRASSSYNEQFF.

This clone was detected a few times. This chain connects TRBV25-1 to TRBJ2-1; tentative D call: TRBD1 (6 bases). V lost 6 bases and J lost 3, with 12 bases in between. CDR1 is MGHDK and CDR2 is SYGVNS in the germline V gene. CDR3 length: 14 residues. The CDR3: CASSAGTLYNEQFF. Written as DNA, the CDR3 is TGTGCCAGCAGCGCTGGGACACTCTACAATGAGCAGTTCTTC.

The chain couples TRBV5-1 to TRBJ1-1; D might be TRBD1 (5 bases). The CDR3 extends over 16 amino acids. Germline V gene sequence: CDR1 SGHRS, CDR2 YFSETQ. V was cut by 3 bases and J by 0 bases, with 15 bases left in between. The CDR3 loop reads CASSSVLDSLNTEAFF. The CDR3 DNA reads as TGCGCCAGCAGCTCCGTTCTCGACAGCCTGAACACTGAAGCTTTCTTT.

This clone was found a few times. The chain couples TRBV4-2 to TRBJ1-5; 7 bases map to TRBD1. This CDR3 has 15 amino acids. The V segment lost 3 bases and the J segment 3 bases; nucleotides outside the gene matches: 5. Germline CDR1 LGHNA, CDR2 YNFKEQ. The CDR3 sequence is CASSQGGTDNQPQHF. The CDR3 nucleotides read TGTGCCAGCAGCCAGGGTGGGACAGACAATCAGCCCCAGCATTTT.

The chain carries TRBV7-2 and TRBJ2-5; a weak D match, TRBD2 (6 bases). The germline V gene has CDR1 SGHTA and CDR2 FQGNSA. V dropped 1 base and J dropped 7 bases, with 22 bases sitting between them. The CDR3 sequence is 17 residues long. DNA of the CDR3: TGTGCCAGCAGCTTAGAAGGTAGTGGGTCGGGAGCGGTGACCCAGTACTTC. Its translation: CASSLEGSGSGAVTQYF.

This clone was recorded only once. The V call is TRBV30, the J call TRBJ1-1; D is perhaps TRBD1 (6 bases). Trimming cost V 0 bases and J 8 bases, with 10 bases left between them. In germline, CDR1 is GTSNPN, CDR2 SVGIG (reference sequence). The CDR3 extends over 12 amino acids. As DNA, the CDR3 is TGTGCCTGGAGTGTTTGGACAGCAGAAGCTTTCTTT. Translating it yields CAWSVWTAEAFF. The full variable domain, with the rest looked up from reference TRBV30 and TRBJ1-1, is SQTIHQWPATLVQPVGSPLSLECTVEGTSNPNLYWYRQAAGRGLQLLFYSVGIGQISSEVPQNLSASRPQDRQFILSSKKLLLSDSGFYLCAWSVWTAEAFFGQGTRLTVV.

The J gene is TRBJ1-2, the V gene TRBV5-1; D call uncertain. Germline V gene lookup returns CDR1 SGHRS and CDR2 YFSETQ. Between the trimmed V and J ends, which lost 4 bases and 7 bases, there was a span of 8 bases. The CDR3 runs 11 residues. CDR3 in amino acids: CASSADTGYTF. Here the CDR3 DNA reads TGCGCCAGCAGCGCTGACACTGGCTACACCTTC.

V usage is TRBV6-2 or TRBV6-3 and J usage is TRBJ2-1, with 14 bases that match TRBD2. CDR1 is MNHEY, CDR2 SVGEGT, per germline. This CDR3 has 19 residues. The J segment lost 7 bases and the V segment lost 6 bases, leaving 17 bases of the junction unmatched. The CDR3, as DNA: TGTGCCAGCAGCCAAATAACGGGGACTAGCGGGAGTCAGTGGAATGAGCAGTTCTTC. Translated, it gives CASSQITGTSGSQWNEQFF.

The chain employs TRBV11-2 and TRBJ2-1; 9 positions agree with TRBD2. V lost 0 bases and J lost 9; bases outside the gene matches: 6. There are 15 residues in the CDR3. Per germline, CDR1 SGHAT and CDR2 FQNNGV. DNA of the CDR3: TGTGCCAGCAGCTTAGAAGGGACTAGCTCCGGTGAGCAGTTCTTC. Protein sequence: CASSLEGTSSGEQFF.

The sample holds many counts of this clone. This specimen includes other DNA sequences encoding the same CDR3. The rearrangement joins TRBV27 to TRBJ2-3; TRBD2 matches at 7 bases. CDR1 is MNHEY, CDR2 SMNVEV, per germline (reference sequence). The CDR3 is 15 amino acids. V lost 3 bases, J lost 1 base, and 4 bases stayed unmatched. CDR3 bases: TGTGCCAGCAGTTTGTCTCTAGCGGGCACAGATACGCAGTATTTT. It yields the protein CASSLSLAGTDTQYF.

V gene TRBV30 combines with J gene TRBJ1-3; TRBD1 might be the D (5 bases). The CDR3 contains 11 residues. Germline V gene sequence: CDR1 GTSNPN, CDR2 SVGIG (reference sequence). Trimming stripped 3 bases from V and 6 bases from J, with 6 bases between. The DNA of the CDR3 is TGTGCCTGGAGCAGGGTAAACACCATATATTTT. Its protein product is CAWSRVNTIYF.

The chain has TRBV7-9 and TRBJ2-5; the match to TRBD2 covers 7 bases. CDR1 is SEHNR, CDR2 FQNEAQ, per germline (reference sequence). Unmatched junction bases numbered 0, after V lost 2 bases and J lost 0 bases. CDR3 length: 14 residues. This chain's CDR3 is CASSLLADQETQYF. The CDR3 DNA is TGTGCCAGCAGCTTACTAGCGGACCAAGAGACCCAGTACTTC.

This chain connects TRBV7-4 to TRBJ1-5; D remains ambiguous. Trimming left V 3 bases short and J 4 bases short, with 4 bases between. Germline V gene data show CDR1 as SGHVT and CDR2 as SQSDAQ. CDR3 length: 12 residues. This CDR3 reads CASSFRNQPQHF. The DNA of the CDR3 is TGTGCCAGCAGCTTTCGGAATCAGCCCCAGCATTTT.

The J gene is TRBJ1-2, the V gene TRBV18; D ambiguous. CDR1 and CDR2 (germline): KGHSH, LQKENI. V was pared by 3 bases and J by 8 bases, with 13 bases between. This CDR3 is built from 13 residues. The CDR3 spells CASSPRVLEGYTF. The DNA of the CDR3 is TGTGCCAGCTCACCCCGGGTCTTGGAAGGCTACACCTTC.

The V gene is TRBV9, the J gene TRBJ1-2, with a weak D call TRBD1 (6 bases). Germline lookup yields CDR1 SGDLS and CDR2 YYNGEE. The germline V and J ends were trimmed by 3 bases and 2 bases, with 8 bases remaining between them. This CDR3 contains 13 residues. The CDR3 here is CASSDDRNYGYTF. The CDR3 nucleotides are TGTGCCAGCAGCGATGACAGGAACTATGGCTACACCTTC.